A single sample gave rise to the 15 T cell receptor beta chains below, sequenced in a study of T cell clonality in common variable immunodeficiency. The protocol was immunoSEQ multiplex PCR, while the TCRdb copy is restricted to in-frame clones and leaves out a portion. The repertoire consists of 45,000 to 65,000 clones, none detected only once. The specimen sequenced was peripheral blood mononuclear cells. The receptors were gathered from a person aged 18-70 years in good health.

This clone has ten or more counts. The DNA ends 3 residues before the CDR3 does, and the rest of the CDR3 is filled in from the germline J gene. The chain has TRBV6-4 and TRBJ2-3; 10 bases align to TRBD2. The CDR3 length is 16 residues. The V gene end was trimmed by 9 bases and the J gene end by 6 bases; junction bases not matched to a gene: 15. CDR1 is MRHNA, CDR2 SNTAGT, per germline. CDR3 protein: CASASGGPSGSDTQYF. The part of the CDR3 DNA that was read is TGTGCCAGTGCTAGCGGGGGCCCCTCCGGATCCGATACG.

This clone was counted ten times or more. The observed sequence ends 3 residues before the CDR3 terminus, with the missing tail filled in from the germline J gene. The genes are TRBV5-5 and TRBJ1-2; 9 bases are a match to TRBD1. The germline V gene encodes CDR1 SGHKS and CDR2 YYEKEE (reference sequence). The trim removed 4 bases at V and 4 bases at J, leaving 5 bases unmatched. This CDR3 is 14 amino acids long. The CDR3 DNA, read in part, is TGTGCCAGCAGCGAGGGACAGGGCAGCTATGGC. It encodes CASSEGQGSYG. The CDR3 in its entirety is CASSEGQGSYGYTF.

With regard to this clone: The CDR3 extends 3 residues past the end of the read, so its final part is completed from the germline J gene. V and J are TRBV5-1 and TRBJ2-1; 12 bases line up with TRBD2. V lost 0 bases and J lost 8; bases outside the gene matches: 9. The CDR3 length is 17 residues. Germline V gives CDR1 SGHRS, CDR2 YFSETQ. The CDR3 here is CASSLAQLAGGLDEQFF. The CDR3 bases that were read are TGCGCCAGCAGCTTGGCCCAACTAGCGGGGGGATTGGATGAG.

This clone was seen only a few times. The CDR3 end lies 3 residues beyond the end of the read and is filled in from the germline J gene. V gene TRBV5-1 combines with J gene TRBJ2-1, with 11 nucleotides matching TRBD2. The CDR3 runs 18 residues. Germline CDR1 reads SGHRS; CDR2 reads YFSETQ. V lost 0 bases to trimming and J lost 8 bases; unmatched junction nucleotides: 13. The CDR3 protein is CASSLAALAGEGPHEQFF. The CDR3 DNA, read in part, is TGCGCCAGCAGCTTGGCCGCACTAGCGGGAGAGGGCCCCCATGAG.

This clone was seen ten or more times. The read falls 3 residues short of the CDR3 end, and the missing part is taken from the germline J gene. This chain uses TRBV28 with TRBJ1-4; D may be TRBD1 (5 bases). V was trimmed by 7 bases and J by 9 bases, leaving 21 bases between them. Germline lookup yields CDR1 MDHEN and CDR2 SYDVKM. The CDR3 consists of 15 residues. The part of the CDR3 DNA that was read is TGTGCCAGCATAGGGGACCGGGGGGGGAGGAAAAAA. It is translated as CASIGDRGGRKK. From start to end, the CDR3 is CASIGDRGGRKKLFF.

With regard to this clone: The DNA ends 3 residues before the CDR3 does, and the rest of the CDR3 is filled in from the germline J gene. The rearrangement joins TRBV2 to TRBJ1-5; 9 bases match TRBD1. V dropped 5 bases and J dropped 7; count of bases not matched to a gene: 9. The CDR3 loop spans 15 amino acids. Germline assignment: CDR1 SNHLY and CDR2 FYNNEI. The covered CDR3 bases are TGTGCCAGCAGTCAACAGGGGGCCTTTAGACAGCCC. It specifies CASSQQGAFRQP. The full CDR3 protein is CASSQQGAFRQPQHF.

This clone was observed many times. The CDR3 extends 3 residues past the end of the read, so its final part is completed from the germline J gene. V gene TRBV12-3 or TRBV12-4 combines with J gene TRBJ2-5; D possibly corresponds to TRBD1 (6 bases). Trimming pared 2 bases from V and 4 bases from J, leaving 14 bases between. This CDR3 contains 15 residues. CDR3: CASSLSLDRRETQYF. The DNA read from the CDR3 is TGTGCCAGCAGTTTAAGTCTAGACAGGAGAGAGACC.

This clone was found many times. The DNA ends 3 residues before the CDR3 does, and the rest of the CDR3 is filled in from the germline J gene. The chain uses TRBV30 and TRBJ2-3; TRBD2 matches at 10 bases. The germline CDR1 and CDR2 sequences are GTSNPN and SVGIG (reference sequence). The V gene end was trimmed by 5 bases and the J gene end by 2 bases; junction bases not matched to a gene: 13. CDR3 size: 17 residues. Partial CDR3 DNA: TGTGCCTGGTCGGCTAGCGGGGGCTTTTCCTACACAGATACG. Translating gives CAWSASGGFSYTDT. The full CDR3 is CAWSASGGFSYTDTQYF. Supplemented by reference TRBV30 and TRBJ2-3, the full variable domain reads SQTIHQWPATLVQPVGSPLSLECTVEGTSNPNLYWYRQAAGRGLQLLFYSVGIGQISSEVPQNLSASRPQDRQFILSSKKLLLSDSGFYLCAWSASGGFSYTDTQYFGPGTRLTVL.

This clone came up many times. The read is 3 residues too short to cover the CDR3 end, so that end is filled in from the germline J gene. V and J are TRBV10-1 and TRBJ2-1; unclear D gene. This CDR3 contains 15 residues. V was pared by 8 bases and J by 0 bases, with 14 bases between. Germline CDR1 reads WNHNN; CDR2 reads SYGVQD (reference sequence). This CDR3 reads CASAASRTSYNEQFF. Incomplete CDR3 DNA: TGCGCCAGCGCCGCTAGTAGAACCTCCTACAATGAG.

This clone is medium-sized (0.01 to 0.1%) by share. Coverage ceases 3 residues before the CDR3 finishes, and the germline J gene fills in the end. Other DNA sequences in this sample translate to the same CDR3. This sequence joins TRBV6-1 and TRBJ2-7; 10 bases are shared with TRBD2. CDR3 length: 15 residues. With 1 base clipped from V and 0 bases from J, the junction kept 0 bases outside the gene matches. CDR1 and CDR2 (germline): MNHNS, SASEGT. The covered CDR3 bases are TGTGCCAGCAGTGAAGGGACTAGCGGCTCCTACGAG. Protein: CASSEGTSGSYE. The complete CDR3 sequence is CASSEGTSGSYEQYF.

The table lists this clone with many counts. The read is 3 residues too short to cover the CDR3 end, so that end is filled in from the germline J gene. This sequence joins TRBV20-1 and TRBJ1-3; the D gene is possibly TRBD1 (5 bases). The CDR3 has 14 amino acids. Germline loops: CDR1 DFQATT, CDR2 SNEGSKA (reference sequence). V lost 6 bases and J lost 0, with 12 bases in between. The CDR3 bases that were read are TGCAGTGCAATCGGACAAATCTCTGGAAACACC. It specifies CSAIGQISGNT. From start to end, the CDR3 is CSAIGQISGNTIYF.

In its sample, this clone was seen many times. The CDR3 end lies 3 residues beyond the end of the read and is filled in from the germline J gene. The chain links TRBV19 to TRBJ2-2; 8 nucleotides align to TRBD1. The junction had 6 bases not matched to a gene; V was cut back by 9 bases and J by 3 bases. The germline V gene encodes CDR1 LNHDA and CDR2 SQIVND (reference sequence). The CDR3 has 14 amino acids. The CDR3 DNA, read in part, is TGTGCCAGCCGGACACAGGGGGACACCGGGGAG. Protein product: CASRTQGDTGE. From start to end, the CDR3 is CASRTQGDTGELFF.

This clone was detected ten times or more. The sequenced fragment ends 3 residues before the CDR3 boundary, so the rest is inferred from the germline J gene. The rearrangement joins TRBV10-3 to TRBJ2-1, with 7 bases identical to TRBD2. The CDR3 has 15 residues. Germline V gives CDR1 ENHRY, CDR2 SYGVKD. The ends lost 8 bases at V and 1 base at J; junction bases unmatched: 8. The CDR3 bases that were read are TGTGCCATCGGGGGGGGACGGGGGTCCTACAATGAG. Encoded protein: CAIGGGRGSYNE. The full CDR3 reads CAIGGGRGSYNEQFF.

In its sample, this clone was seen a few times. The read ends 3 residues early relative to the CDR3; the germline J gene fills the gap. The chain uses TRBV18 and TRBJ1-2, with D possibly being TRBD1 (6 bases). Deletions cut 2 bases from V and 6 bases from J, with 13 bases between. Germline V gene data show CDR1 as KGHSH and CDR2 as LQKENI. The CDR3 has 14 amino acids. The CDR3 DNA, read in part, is TGTGCCAGCTCACCAAGCCAGGGGATCGATGGC. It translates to CASSPSQGIDG. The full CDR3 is CASSPSQGIDGYTF.

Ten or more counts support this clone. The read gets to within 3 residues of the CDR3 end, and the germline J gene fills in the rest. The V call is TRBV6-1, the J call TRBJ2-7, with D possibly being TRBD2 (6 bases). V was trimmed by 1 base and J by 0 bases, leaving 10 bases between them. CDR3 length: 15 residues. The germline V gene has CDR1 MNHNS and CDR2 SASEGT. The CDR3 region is CASSEEAGGSYEQYF. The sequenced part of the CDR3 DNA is TGTGCCAGCAGTGAAGAGGCCGGGGGCTCCTACGAG.